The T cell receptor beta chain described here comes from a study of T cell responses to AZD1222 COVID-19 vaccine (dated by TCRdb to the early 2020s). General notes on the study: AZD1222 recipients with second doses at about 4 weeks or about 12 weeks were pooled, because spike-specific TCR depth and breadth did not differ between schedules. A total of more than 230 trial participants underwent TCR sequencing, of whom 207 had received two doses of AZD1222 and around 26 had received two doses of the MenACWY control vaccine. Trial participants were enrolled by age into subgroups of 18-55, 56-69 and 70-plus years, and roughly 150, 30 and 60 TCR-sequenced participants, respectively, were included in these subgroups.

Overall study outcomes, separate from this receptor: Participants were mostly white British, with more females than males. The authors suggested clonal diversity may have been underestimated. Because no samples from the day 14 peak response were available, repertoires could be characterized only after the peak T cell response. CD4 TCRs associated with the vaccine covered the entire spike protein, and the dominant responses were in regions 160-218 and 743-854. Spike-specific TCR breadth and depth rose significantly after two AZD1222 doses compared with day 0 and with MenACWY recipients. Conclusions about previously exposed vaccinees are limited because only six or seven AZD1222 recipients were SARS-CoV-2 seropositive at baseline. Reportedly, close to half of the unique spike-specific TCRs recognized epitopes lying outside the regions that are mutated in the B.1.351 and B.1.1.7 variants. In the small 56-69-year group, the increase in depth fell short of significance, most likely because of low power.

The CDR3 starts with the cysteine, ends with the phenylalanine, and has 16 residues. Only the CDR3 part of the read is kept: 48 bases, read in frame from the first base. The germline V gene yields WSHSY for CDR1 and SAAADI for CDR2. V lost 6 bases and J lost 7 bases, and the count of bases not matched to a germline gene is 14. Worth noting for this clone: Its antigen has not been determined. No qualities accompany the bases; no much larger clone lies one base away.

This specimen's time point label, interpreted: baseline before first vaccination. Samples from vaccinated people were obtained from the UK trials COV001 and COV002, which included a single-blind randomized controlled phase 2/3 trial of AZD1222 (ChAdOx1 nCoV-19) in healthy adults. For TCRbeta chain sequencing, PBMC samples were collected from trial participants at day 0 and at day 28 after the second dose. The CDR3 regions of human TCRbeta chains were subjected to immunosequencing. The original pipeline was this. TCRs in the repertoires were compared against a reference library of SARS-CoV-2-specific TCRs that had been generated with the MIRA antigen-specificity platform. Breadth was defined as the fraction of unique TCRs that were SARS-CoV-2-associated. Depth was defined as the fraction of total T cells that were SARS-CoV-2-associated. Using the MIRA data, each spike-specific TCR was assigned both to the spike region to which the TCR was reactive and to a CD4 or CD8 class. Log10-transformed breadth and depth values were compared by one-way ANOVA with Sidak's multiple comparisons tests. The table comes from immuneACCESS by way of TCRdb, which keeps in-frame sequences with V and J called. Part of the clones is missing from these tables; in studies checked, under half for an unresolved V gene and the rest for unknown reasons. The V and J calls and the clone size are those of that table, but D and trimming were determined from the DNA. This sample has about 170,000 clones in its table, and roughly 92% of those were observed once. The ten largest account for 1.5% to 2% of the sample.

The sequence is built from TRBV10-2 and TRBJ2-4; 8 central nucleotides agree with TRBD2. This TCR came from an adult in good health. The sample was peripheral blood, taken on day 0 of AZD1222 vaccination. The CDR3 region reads CASSGGAQGSWNIQYF. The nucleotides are TGCGCCAGCAGCGGGGGGGCGCAGGGCTCGTGGAACATTCAGTACTTC.